This is a list of T cell receptor beta chains from one sample in a study of low-dose radiotherapy and immunotherapy resistance in tumors. TCRdb reanalysed the reads using MiXCR and keeps one entry per CDR3 protein. The sample has tens of thousands of distinct CDR3 sequences, roughly 30% seen once. The sample was PBMCs, taken before treatment. The receptors derive from a female donor with ovarian cancer. The CDR3 runs from the conserved cysteine through the conserved F or W. A D gene is named only where the DNA matches it firmly. Only some rows state a clone size, as once, few, many or a class for expanded clones.

d_call | j_call | clone_size | v_call | cdr3_aa | cdr3_nt
- | TRBJ2-7 | many | TRBV5-1 | CASSFVAPDYEQYF | TGCGCCAGCAGCTTCGTGGCCCCAGACTACGAGCAGTACTTC
- | TRBJ1-5 | many | TRBV5-3 | CASSRDPNGDQPQHF | TGTGCCAGCAGCCGCGACCCGAATGGCGATCAGCCCCAGCATTTT
- | TRBJ2-7 | many | TRBV14 | CASSQVTGNEQYF | TGTGCCAGCAGCCAAGTAACAGGGAACGAGCAGTACTTC
- | TRBJ1-6 | many | TRBV7-2 | CASSLDSRLGPLHF | TGTGCCAGCAGCTTAGATTCACGCTTAGGACCCCTCCACTTT
- | TRBJ2-7 | many | TRBV29-1 | CSVGGRGGKTYEQYF | TGCAGCGTCGGGGGGAGAGGGGGCAAGACCTACGAGCAGTACTTC
TRBD1 | TRBJ2-5 | - | TRBV7-2 | CASSLAVGLDRGRRETQYF | TGTGCCAGCAGCTTAGCGGTGGGTCTAGACAGGGGGCGCCGAGAGACCCAGTACTTC
- | TRBJ2-2 | many | TRBV3-1 | CASSRSPLDTGELFF | TGTGCCAGCAGCCGTTCCCCCCTGGACACCGGGGAGCTGTTTTTT
- | TRBJ2-1 | once | TRBV28 | CASYNGGLYEQFF | TGTGCCAGCTATAATGGGGGCTTGTATGAGCAGTTCTTC
- | TRBJ1-3 | few | TRBV5-4 | CASSREGAGSLSGNTIYF | TGTGCCAGCAGCCGGGAAGGAGCGGGTTCTCTCTCTGGAAACACCATATATTTT
- | TRBJ1-1 | - | TRBV30 | CVWRRSGPAPSDTEAFF | TGTGTCTGGAGACGATCGGGACCAGCCCCTTCGGACACTGAAGCTTTCTTT
- | TRBJ2-3 | many | TRBV2 | CAIGSPDTQYF | TGTGCGATCGGGTCGCCAGATACGCAGTATTTT
- | TRBJ2-3 | many | TRBV4-1 | CASSTNLQIDTQYF | TGCGCCAGCAGCACCAACCTTCAAATAGATACGCAGTATTTT
TRBD1 | TRBJ2-7 | many | TRBV2 | CASSDLVQGTEQYF | TGTGCCAGCAGTGATCTGGTACAGGGGACCGAGCAGTACTTC
- | TRBJ2-3 | - | TRBV24-1 | CATSAWGDTQYF | TGTGCCACCAGTGCATGGGGTGATACGCAGTATTTT
- | TRBJ2-7 | once | TRBV5-1 | CASSFSTGYYEQYF | TGCGCCAGCAGCTTCTCGACAGGTTATTACGAGCAGTACTTC
- | TRBJ1-1 | many | TRBV12-3/TRBV12-4 | CASSFRPLGDRSEAFF | TGTGCCAGCAGTTTCCGGCCTCTCGGGGATAGGAGTGAAGCTTTCTTT
- | TRBJ2-7 | - | TRBV25-1 | CASSEYGAPYEQYF | TGTGCCAGCAGTGAATATGGGGCCCCCTACGAGCAGTACTTC
TRBD1 | TRBJ2-2 | many | TRBV7-8 | CASSPGGTGVAGELFF | TGTGCCAGCAGCCCCGGAGGGACAGGGGTGGCCGGGGAGCTGTTTTTT
- | TRBJ2-1 | many | TRBV5-4 | CASSPPTRTEQFF | TGTGCCAGCAGCCCACCGACAAGGACGGAGCAGTTCTTC
- | TRBJ2-1 | - | TRBV6-8 | CASSYIGRHNEQFF | TGTGCCAGCAGTTACATAGGCAGACACAATGAGCAGTTCTTC
TRBD2 | TRBJ2-1 | once | TRBV11-2 | CASSPGLAGRGEQFF | TGTGCCAGCAGCCCGGGACTAGCGGGACGAGGAGAGCAGTTCTTC
- | TRBJ2-1 | many | TRBV7-3 | CASSSSGLQRDEQFF | TGTGCCAGCAGCTCTTCGGGCCTACAAAGGGATGAGCAGTTCTTC
TRBD2 | TRBJ2-3 | few | TRBV11-2 | CASSLEGAGADTQYF | TGTGCCAGCAGCTTAGAAGGGGCGGGGGCAGATACGCAGTATTTT
- | TRBJ1-1 | many | TRBV20-1 | CSARDRSGVWSEAFF | TGCAGTGCTAGAGATCGGTCAGGGGTTTGGTCTGAAGCTTTCTTT
- | TRBJ2-1 | - | TRBV6-2/TRBV6-3 | CASSPSPWDNEQFF | TGTGCCAGCAGTCCCTCCCCGTGGGACAATGAGCAGTTCTTC